These T cell receptor beta chains were read from a single sample in a study of T cells in Graves' hyperthyroidism and ophthalmopathy. TCRdb re-derived calls from the multiplex PCR reads in MiXCR, one entry per CDR3 protein. Altogether about 510,000 distinct CDR3 sequences are present, approximately 15% being singletons, with the ten largest covering around 14%. Sequencing was carried out using blood. These receptors all stem from a woman aged 40 to 50 with Graves' hyperthyroidism. CDR3s include the opening cysteine and the closing phenylalanine or tryptophan. D genes are given only for firm matches. For some rows the clone size is stated as once, few or many, or as a class when expanded; others skip it.

.	14	TRBV28	TRBD2	TRBJ2-7	TGTGCCGGCAGTCGACTAGCGGGAGTTGTAGAGCAGTACTTC	CAGSRLAGVVEQYF
.	19	TRBV7-8	TRBD1	TRBJ2-3	TGTGCCAGCAGCTTACAAAGAAGTACAGGGGCTATACGCACAGATACGCAGTATTTT	CASSLQRSTGAIRTDTQYF
many	17	TRBV6-1	TRBD2	TRBJ2-7	TGTGCCAGCAGTGACTCCGGACTAGCGGGCCAAACCTACGAGCAGTACTTC	CASSDSGLAGQTYEQYF
many	15	TRBV27	TRBD1	TRBJ1-1	TGTGCCAGCAGGGAACAGGGGATTATGAACACTGAAGCTTTCTTT	CASREQGIMNTEAFF
many	13	TRBV20-1	TRBD1	TRBJ2-5	TGCAGTGCTCCTGGGACAGGGCTGGAGACCCAGTACTTC	CSAPGTGLETQYF
.	11	TRBV29-1	.	TRBJ1-2	TGCAGCGGAACAGGGAACTATGGCTACACCTTC	CSGTGNYGYTF
many	15	TRBV3-1	.	TRBJ2-1	TGTGCCAGCAGCCAAGGAAAAGGACCCTACAATGAGCAGTTCTTC	CASSQGKGPYNEQFF
many	13	TRBV28	.	TRBJ2-7	TGTGCCAGCAGCTCATCGGACGGGTACGAGCAGTACTTC	CASSSSDGYEQYF
many	16	TRBV7-2	.	TRBJ2-3	TGTGCCAGCAGCAGCCCACGGACTCGGCGCACAGATACGCAGTATTTT	CASSSPRTRRTDTQYF
.	15	TRBV10-2	TRBD2	TRBJ2-3	TGCGCCAGCATTGTTAGCGGGGGTAGCACAGATACGCAGTATTTT	CASIVSGGSTDTQYF
many	15	TRBV12-3/TRBV12-4	TRBD2	TRBJ2-3	TGTGCCAGCAGTCCAGCGGGAAGGCCCACAGATACGCAGTATTTT	CASSPAGRPTDTQYF
.	14	TRBV5-6	.	TRBJ2-5	TGTGCCAGCAGCTTGTATACAAACGGGGAGACCCAGTACTTC	CASSLYTNGETQYF
few	12	TRBV7-2	.	TRBJ2-2	TGTGCCAGCAGCCATAGAACCGGGGAGCTGTTTTTT	CASSHRTGELFF
.	17	TRBV4-1	.	TRBJ2-3	TGCGCCAGCAGCCAAGTCGGGAGATATGATGGGACAGATACGCAGTATTTT	CASSQVGRYDGTDTQYF
few	15	TRBV28	TRBD1	TRBJ2-2	TGTGCCAGCAGTTTGATGACAGGGCACACCGGGGAGCTGTTTTTT	CASSLMTGHTGELFF
many	21	TRBV20-1	.	TRBJ1-4	TGCAGTGCTAGAGAACACTTGAGGGGTTATATTAGTGCGTTGCCTAATGAAAAACTGTTTTTT	CSAREHLRGYISALPNEKLFF
.	13	TRBV27	.	TRBJ1-2	TGTGCCAGCAGTTTCGGGGGGCTGGGAGGCTACACCTTC	CASSFGGLGGYTF
many	14	TRBV5-5	.	TRBJ2-1	TGTGCCAGCGCGCGGGAAGTCCACTACAATGAGCAGTTCTTC	CASAREVHYNEQFF
.	19	TRBV28	TRBD2	TRBJ2-7	TGTGCCAGCAGTACCCACCTCGGGACTAGCGGAACCCAACTCAACGAGCAGTACTTC	CASSTHLGTSGTQLNEQYF
many	12	TRBV11-2	.	TRBJ2-7	TGTGCCAGCAGCCACATCCCCTACGAGCAGTACTTC	CASSHIPYEQYF
.	13	TRBV2	TRBD1	TRBJ1-1	TGTGCCAACAGAGGACAGGGGGTCCCTGAAGCTTTCTTT	CANRGQGVPEAFF
many	17	TRBV7-8	TRBD1	TRBJ1-5	TGTGCCAGCAGCCCCAGGTCGACACAGGGGACGTATCAGCCCCAGCATTTT	CASSPRSTQGTYQPQHF
many	14	TRBV7-9	.	TRBJ1-1	TGTGCCAGCACCTACGGGACAATAGGCGCTGAAGCTTTCTTT	CASTYGTIGAEAFF
many	18	TRBV3-1	TRBD1	TRBJ2-1	TGTGCCAGCAGCCAAGATCCGGGACAGGGGACAACCTACAATGAGCAGTTCTTC	CASSQDPGQGTTYNEQFF
few	14	TRBV20-1	TRBD2	TRBJ2-3	TGCAGTGCTAGAGAACTAGCGGGAACAGATACGCAGTATTTT	CSARELAGTDTQYF
.	14	TRBV29-1	.	TRBJ2-5	TGCAGCGTTGTGGTATACAGGTCTACGGAGACCCAGTACTTC	CSVVVYRSTETQYF
.	16	TRBV10-3	TRBD1	TRBJ2-3	TGTGCCATCAGTGGAAGGATCAGGGACGGGACAGGTACGCAGTATTTT	CAISGRIRDGTGTQYF
.	15	TRBV5-4	.	TRBJ2-7	TGTGCCAGCAGCTTGGGGGCTGGTATAGACTACGAGCAGTACTTC	CASSLGAGIDYEQYF
few	13	TRBV7-2	.	TRBJ1-4	TGTGCCAGCAGCTCCTACATGGATGAAAAACTGTTTTTT	CASSSYMDEKLFF
.	14	TRBV6-1	TRBD2	TRBJ2-2	TGTGCCACCCCCGCAAGCGGGAGGACCGGGGAGCTGTTTTTT	CATPASGRTGELFF
.	15	TRBV12-3/TRBV12-4	.	TRBJ2-1	TGTGCCAGCAGTTTATTCCTGAGCTCCTACAGTGAGCAGTTCTTC	CASSLFLSSYSEQFF
few	15	TRBV6-1	TRBD1	TRBJ2-5	TGTGCCAGCAGTCCGATCCGGGACAGCGTTAAGACCCAGTACTTC	CASSPIRDSVKTQYF
.	17	TRBV28	TRBD2	TRBJ2-4	TGTGCCAGCAGTTTATTAAAAGCGGGAGTAGCCAAAAACATTCAGTACTTC	CASSLLKAGVAKNIQYF
many	15	TRBV20-1	.	TRBJ2-7	TGCAGTGGTTCTAGTTTCACCGTGAACTCCTACGAGCAGTACTTC	CSGSSFTVNSYEQYF
.	18	TRBV20-1	TRBD1	TRBJ2-6	TGCAGTGCTAGAGATGGGGACAGGGTTCACTCTGGGGCCAACGTCCTGACTTTC	CSARDGDRVHSGANVLTF
.	16	TRBV9	TRBD2	TRBJ2-1	TGTGCCAGCAGCGTGTTAGGGACTAGCGATTACAATGAGCAGTTCTTC	CASSVLGTSDYNEQFF
.	16	TRBV4-1	TRBD2	TRBJ2-1	TGCGCCAGCAGCCAAGAAACTAGCGGTACCTACAATGAGCAGTTCTTC	CASSQETSGTYNEQFF
many	15	TRBV3-1	.	TRBJ2-7	TGTGCCAGCAGCCAAAAGAGGGCCGTACCCTACGAGCAGTACTTC	CASSQKRAVPYEQYF
many	14	TRBV28	TRBD2	TRBJ2-7	TGTGCCAGCAACAAGCGGGAGTCTTTCTACGAGCAGTACTTC	CASNKRESFYEQYF
many	13	TRBV29-1	.	TRBJ2-1	TGCAGCGTTGAGACTCAGGCCTACAATGAGCAGTTCTTC	CSVETQAYNEQFF
.	18	TRBV5-1	TRBD2	TRBJ2-5	TGCGCCAGCAGCTTGGCTCGGACTAGCGGTAATCTGGTAGAGACCCAGTACTTC	CASSLARTSGNLVETQYF
.	15	TRBV12-3/TRBV12-4	TRBD1	TRBJ2-7	TGTGCCAGCAGTTCGTACGACAGGGGGACAGGCGGGCAGTACTTC	CASSSYDRGTGGQYF
many	14	TRBV6-1	.	TRBJ1-1	TGTGCCAGCATACGGGCCGATTCGAACACTGAAGCTTTCTTT	CASIRADSNTEAFF